Listed below are T cell receptor beta chains from one sample, sequenced in a study of blood T cell repertoires in COVID-19. Only in-frame clones appear in the TCRdb table, and some are missing; sequencing was by immunoSEQ multiplex PCR. Here the sample spans roughly 200,000 clones, 70% to 90% being singletons. Material for sequencing was peripheral blood. These receptor sequences come from a woman between 25 and 40 years old with acute or convalescent COVID-19. The conserved cysteine and the conserved F or W are not part of the CDR3 here.

j_gene	v_gene	CDR3aa
TRBJ2-1	TRBV28	ASSLWPRNEQF
TRBJ2-1	TRBV3-1/TRBV3-2	ASSQGTSGSYNEQF
TRBJ1-1	TRBV10-2	ASSRGNTEAF
TRBJ2-1	TRBV10-2	ASSEGRLAGEYEQF
TRBJ2-2	TRBV6-5	ASGDNTGELF
TRBJ2-2	TRBV4-1	ASSQETLDSTGELF
TRBJ2-7	TRBV5-1	ASSLDPLVASYEQY
TRBJ2-5	TRBV3-1/TRBV3-2	ASSQGGGGTQY
TRBJ2-4	TRBV10-3	ATMARENIQY
TRBJ2-1	TRBV20-1	SASYQAGEQF
TRBJ2-2	TRBV18	ASSPPQGGTGELF
TRBJ2-3	TRBV1	TSSSRLATTTWY
TRBJ2-1	TRBV6-1	ASSDPGLAVNEQF
TRBJ2-5	TRBV7-7	ASSLGPTEQETQY
TRBJ1-6	TRBV4-1	ASSQMTTTGSLH
TRBJ2-3	TRBV7-2	ASSSGMGTDTQY
TRBJ1-5	TRBV6-6	ASTRAYQPQH
TRBJ2-7	TRBV30	AWSLGEVYEQY
TRBJ1-2	TRBV29-1	SVGTTYGYT
TRBJ2-2	TRBV11-1	ASSHGWGDSTGELF
TRBJ2-3	TRBV28	ATGGTDTQY
TRBJ2-4	TRBV3-1/TRBV3-2	ASSPSRGNIQY
TRBJ2-5	TRBV15	ATSRDRDWKTQY
TRBJ1-4	TRBV3-1/TRBV3-2	ASSQIARTDEKLF
TRBJ2-7	TRBV27	ASAGTGVGEQY
TRBJ1-1	TRBV11-1	ASSFSRTEAF
TRBJ2-1	TRBV7-9	ASSLAGTRYEQF
TRBJ1-5	TRBV18	ASSQGSYSNQPQH
TRBJ2-5	TRBV5-1	ASSLGGKETQY
TRBJ2-1	TRBV19	ASSISSGTQF
TRBJ2-7	TRBV19	ASSEGSSGSYEQY
TRBJ1-1	TRBV6-6	ASSSQEVITEAF
TRBJ1-2	TRBV28	ATEVGYGYT
TRBJ1-4	TRBV6-5	ATTGANEKLF
TRBJ1-1	TRBV28	ASSPPGTGGTEAF
TRBJ2-3	TRBV3-1/TRBV3-2	ASSPTSGRVDTQY
TRBJ2-2	TRBV3-1/TRBV3-2	ASDSYTGELF
TRBJ2-1	TRBV10-3	AISERGQDEQF
TRBJ1-1	TRBV7-8	ASSPTALNTEAF
TRBJ1-1	TRBV2	ASSEGGTAATEAF
TRBJ2-1	TRBV12-3/TRBV12-4	ASTPGVGQF
TRBJ2-5	TRBV30	AWGGQPETQY
TRBJ2-2	TRBV7-2	ASSLTRDSTGELF
TRBJ2-3	TRBV2	ASIRVGRDTQY
TRBJ2-3	TRBV6-1	ASSEARTSGNTDTQY
TRBJ2-1	TRBV5-1	ASSLGDNNEQF
TRBJ1-5	TRBV5-1	ASSPGHEGNQPQH
TRBJ2-7	TRBV15	ATSRVHGIKEQY
TRBJ1-5	TRBV30	AYTQGAASFSNQPQH
TRBJ2-3	TRBV28	ASRYGTTLY
TRBJ2-5	TRBV18	ASSPSETQY
TRBJ1-6	TRBV30	AWRWVGVNSPLH